These 13 T cell receptor beta chains originate from one sample sequenced in a study of vaccination effects on CD4 cells after COVID-19. These TCRs' antigens remain unknown. Cultured cells yielded isolated CD4+ T cells after 10 days. Two doses of BNT162b2 or mRNA-1273 vaccine were administered to participants. Assay used: immunoSEQ multiplex PCR; TCRdb lists only in-frame clones, some missing. The sample has approximately 74,000 clones, around 67% seen once; the top ten hold around 2.1%. The sequencing here drew on CD4+ T cells from PBMCs cultured without peptide, taken after COVID-19 vaccination. Receptors originate from a human donor who received a COVID-19 vaccine.

The rearrangement joins TRBV12-3 or TRBV12-4 to TRBJ1-3, with D uncertain. The germline V and J ends were trimmed by 6 bases and 8 bases, with 11 bases remaining between them. CDR3 length: 12 residues. The CDR3 loop is CASSRTIDTIYF. CDR3 DNA sequence: TGTGCCAGCAGCCGGACGATAGACACCATATATTTT.

The chain is built from TRBV2 and TRBJ2-7; 7 nucleotides match TRBD2. Germline V CDR1 and CDR2: SNHLY, FYNNEI. With 2 bases clipped from V and 2 bases from J, the junction kept 3 bases outside the gene matches. The length of the CDR3 is 14 residues. CDR3 protein: CASSELGTTYEQYV. For the CDR3, the DNA is TGTGCCAGCAGTGAACTCGGGACTACCTACGAGCAGTACGTC.

This clone was recorded only once. The chain carries TRBV14 and TRBJ2-1; TRBD2 matches 10 bases. From germline, CDR1 is SGHDN and CDR2 FVKESK. The V gene end was trimmed by 5 bases and the J gene end by 4 bases; junction bases not matched to a gene: 2. This CDR3 region has 14 residues. Here the CDR3 reads CASSVSGGYNEQFF. CDR3 coding DNA: TGTGCCAGCAGCGTTAGCGGGGGGTACAATGAGCAGTTCTTC.

The chain links TRBV2 to TRBJ2-3; D is perhaps TRBD1 (5 bases). This CDR3 has 14 residues. V lost 5 bases to trimming and J lost 4 bases, with 13 bases between them. Germline-derived CDR1 and CDR2 are SNHLY and FYNNEI. This CDR3 reads CASSREIGADTQYF. CDR3 in DNA: TGTGCCAGCAGTAGGGAAATAGGGGCAGATACGCAGTATTTT.

The chain combines TRBV24-1 with TRBJ2-2, with 11 bases matching TRBD2. V trimming: 6 bases; J trimming: 1 base; junction bases outside the gene matches: 0. The CDR3 runs 15 residues. Germline values: CDR1 KGHDR, CDR2 SFDVKD. The CDR3 region is CATSTSGGNTGELFF. The DNA of the CDR3 is TGTGCCACCAGTACTAGCGGGGGGAACACCGGGGAGCTGTTTTTT.

This clone was seen a handful of times. CDR3 nucleotides: TGTGCCAGCAGCTTCCAGGCGCCTCAGCCCCAGCATTTT. Translated, it gives CASSFQAPQPQHF. The chain joins TRBV7-9 to TRBJ1-5; D call uncertain. The germline V gene has CDR1 SEHNR and CDR2 FQNEAQ (reference sequence). The V gene lost 3 bases and the J gene lost 6 bases, with 9 bases spanning the gap. This CDR3 comprises 13 residues.

This clone appeared a single time. This sequence joins TRBV19 and TRBJ1-4, with a tentative D call TRBD1 (5 bases). Trimming took off 3 bases at V and 5 bases at J, with 25 bases between the two ends. The CDR3 spans 19 residues. Germline CDR1 reads LNHDA; CDR2 reads SQIVND (reference sequence). The CDR3 reads CASSIAGPNAGARNEKLFF. The CDR3 DNA sequence: TGTGCCAGTAGTATTGCAGGACCTAACGCCGGGGCCAGAAATGAAAAACTGTTTTTT. The full variable domain, its missing parts supplied by reference TRBV19 and TRBJ1-4, is DGGITQSPKYLFRKEGQNVTLSCEQNLNHDAMYWYRQDPGQGLRLIYYSQIVNDFQKGDIAEGYSVSREKKESFPLTVTSAQKNPTAFYLCASSIAGPNAGARNEKLFFGSGTQLSVL.

This sequence joins TRBV19 and TRBJ1-3, with TRBD1 matching over 8 bases. CDR3 length: 21 residues. Germline trimming cut 4 bases from V and 4 bases from J; bases unmatched to any gene: 24. CDR1 is LNHDA and CDR2 is SQIVND in the germline V gene (reference sequence). In nucleotides, the CDR3 is TGTGCCAGTAGTACTCGCGGTAGGGAGACAGGGGCTCTTACACCCGGAAACACCATATATTTT. Translating it yields CASSTRGRETGALTPGNTIYF.

The genes are TRBV28 and TRBJ2-7, with 14 bases identical to TRBD2. J was trimmed by 2 bases and V by 4 bases; bases with no gene match: 1. The CDR3 spans 15 residues. Germline V gives CDR1 MDHEN, CDR2 SYDVKM. CDR3 protein: CASSSGLAGAYEQYV. The CDR3 coding sequence is TGTGCCAGCAGTTCGGGACTAGCGGGGGCCTACGAGCAGTACGTC.

The rearrangement uses TRBV6-5 and TRBJ1-1; 8 nucleotides align to TRBD1. The J segment lost 6 bases and the V segment lost 0 bases, leaving 6 bases of the junction unmatched. The CDR3 is 15 residues long. Germline CDR1 and CDR2: MNHEY and SVGAGI. CDR3 sequence: CASSYSGTGVPEAFF. In DNA form, the CDR3 reads TGTGCCAGCAGTTACTCCGGGACAGGCGTCCCTGAAGCTTTCTTT.

DNA of the CDR3: TGTGCCAGCAGAAGCCCCAGGGGCGGCTACACCTTC. This translates into CASRSPRGGYTF. The chain couples TRBV6-5 to TRBJ1-2; possibly TRBD1 for D (6 bases). Germline-derived CDR1 and CDR2 are MNHEY and SVGAGI. V lost 6 bases and J lost 8, with 13 bases in between. The CDR3 runs to 12 residues.

The rearrangement uses TRBV19 and TRBJ2-2, with D perhaps TRBD1 (6 bases). This CDR3 has 17 amino acids. Germline CDR1 is LNHDA and CDR2 is SQIVND (reference sequence). Trimming took 5 bases from V and 6 from J, leaving 22 bases between them. The CDR3 region has the DNA TGTGCCAGTAGTGGTGCAAGGGGGACCTACTTAGCCGGGGAGCTGTTTTTT. Its translation is CASSGARGTYLAGELFF.

The V call is TRBV5-5, the J call TRBJ2-3; 10 bases map to TRBD2. V shed 4 bases, J shed 6 bases, and the junction held 2 bases outside the gene matches. Germline V gene lookup returns CDR1 SGHKS and CDR2 YYEKEE (reference sequence). The CDR3 runs to 13 residues. The CDR3 sequence is CASSRAGGDTQYF. Here the CDR3 DNA reads TGTGCCAGCAGCCGAGCGGGGGGGGATACGCAGTATTTT.